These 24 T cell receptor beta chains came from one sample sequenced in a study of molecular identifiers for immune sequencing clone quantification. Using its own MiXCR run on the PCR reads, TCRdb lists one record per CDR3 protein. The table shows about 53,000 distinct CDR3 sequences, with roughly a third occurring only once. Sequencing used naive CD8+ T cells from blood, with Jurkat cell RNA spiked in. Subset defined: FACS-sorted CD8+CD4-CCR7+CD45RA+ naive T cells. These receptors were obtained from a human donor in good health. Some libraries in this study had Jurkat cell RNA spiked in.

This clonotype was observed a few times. CDR3 sequence (DNA): TGCAGTGCTAGAGAAGCGGGAAGCTCCTACAATGAGCAGTTCTTC. Translating it yields CSAREAGSSYNEQFF. This rearrangement joins TRBV20-1 to TRBJ2-1; 7 positions match TRBD2. The CDR3 has 15 residues. Germline V CDR1 and CDR2: DFQATT, SNEGSKA (reference sequence). V was clipped by 0 bases and J by 0 bases; unmatched bases: 2.

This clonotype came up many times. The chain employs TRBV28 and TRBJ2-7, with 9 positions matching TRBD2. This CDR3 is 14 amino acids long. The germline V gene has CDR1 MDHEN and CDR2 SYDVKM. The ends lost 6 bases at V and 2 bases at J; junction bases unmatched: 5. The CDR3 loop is CASSLAGQPYEQYF. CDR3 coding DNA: TGTGCCAGCAGCCTAGCGGGACAGCCCTACGAGCAGTACTTC.

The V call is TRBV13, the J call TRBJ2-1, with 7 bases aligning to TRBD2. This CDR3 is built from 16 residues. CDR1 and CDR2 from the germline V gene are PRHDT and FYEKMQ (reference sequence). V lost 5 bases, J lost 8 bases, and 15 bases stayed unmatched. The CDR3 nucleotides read TGTGCCAGCAGCGGTACAAAAGCGGGAAATGAGCATGAGCAGTTCTTC. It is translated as CASSGTKAGNEHEQFF.

The CDR3 DNA sequence: TGTGCCAGCAGTGAATCCGGGACAGTGGGAGAAAAACTGTTTTTT. It translates to CASSESGTVGEKLFF. J is TRBJ1-4 and V is TRBV25-1; 7 bases align to TRBD1. J gave up 8 bases and V 1 base, and 7 bases lay outside the gene matches. The CDR3 totals 15 residues. The germline V gene encodes CDR1 MGHDK and CDR2 SYGVNS.

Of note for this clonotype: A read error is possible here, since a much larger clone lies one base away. The CDR3: CASSATGGPETQCF. In DNA form, the CDR3 reads TGTGCCAGCAGCGCGACAGGGGGCCCGGAGACCCAGTGCTTC. This chain connects TRBV7-8 to TRBJ2-5; 10 nucleotides line up with TRBD1. In germline, CDR1 is SGHVS, CDR2 FQNEAQ. The CDR3 runs to 14 residues.

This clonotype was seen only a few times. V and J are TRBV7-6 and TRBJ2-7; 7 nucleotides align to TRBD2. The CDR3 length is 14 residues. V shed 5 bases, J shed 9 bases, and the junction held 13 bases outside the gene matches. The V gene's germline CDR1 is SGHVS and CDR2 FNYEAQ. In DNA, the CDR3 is TGTGCCAGCAGCCAAGGGGACTACAGCGTCGGGCAGTACTTC. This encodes CASSQGDYSVGQYF.

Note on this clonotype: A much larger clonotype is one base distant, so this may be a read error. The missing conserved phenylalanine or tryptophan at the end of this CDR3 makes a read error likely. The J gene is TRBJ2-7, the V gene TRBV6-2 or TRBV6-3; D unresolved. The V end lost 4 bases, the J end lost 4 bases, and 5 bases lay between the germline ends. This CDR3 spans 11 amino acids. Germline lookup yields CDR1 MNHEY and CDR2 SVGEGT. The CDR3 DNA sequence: TGTGCCAGCAGTTTCAAGTACGAGCAGTACTCC. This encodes CASSFKYEQYS.

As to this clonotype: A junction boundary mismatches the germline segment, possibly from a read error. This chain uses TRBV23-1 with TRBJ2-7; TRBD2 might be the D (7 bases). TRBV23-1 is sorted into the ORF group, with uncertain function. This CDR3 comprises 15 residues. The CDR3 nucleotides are TGCGCCTGCAGTCAATGGTTGGGGGGGCGGGCCGAGCAGTACTTC. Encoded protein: CACSQWLGGRAEQYF.

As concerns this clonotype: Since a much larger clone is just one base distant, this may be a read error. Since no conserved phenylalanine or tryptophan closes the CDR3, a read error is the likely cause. The CDR3 nucleotides read TGCGCCAGCAGCTTGGTTGCAGGGGATCAAGATACGCAGTATTTA. Translation gives CASSLVAGDQDTQYL. The chain uses TRBV5-1 and TRBJ2-3; the D gene is possibly TRBD1 (6 bases). The V end was cut by 0 bases, the J end by 5 bases, with 13 bases between. The germline gives CDR1 SGHRS, CDR2 YFSETQ. This CDR3 spans 15 amino acids.

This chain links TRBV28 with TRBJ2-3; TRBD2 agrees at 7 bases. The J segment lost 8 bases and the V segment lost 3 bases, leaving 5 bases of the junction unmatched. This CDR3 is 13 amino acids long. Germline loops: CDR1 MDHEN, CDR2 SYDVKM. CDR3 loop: CASSFLAAGTQYF. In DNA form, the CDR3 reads TGTGCCAGCAGTTTTCTAGCGGCAGGTACGCAGTATTTT.

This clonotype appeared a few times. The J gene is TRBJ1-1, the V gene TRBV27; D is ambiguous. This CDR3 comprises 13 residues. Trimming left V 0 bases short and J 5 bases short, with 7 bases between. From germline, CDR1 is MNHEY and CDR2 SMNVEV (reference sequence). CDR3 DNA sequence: TGTGCCAGCAGTTTATCCCCCGGTACTGAAGCTTTCTTT. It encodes CASSLSPGTEAFF.

In DNA form, the CDR3 reads TGTGCCAGCCGCGGAGGGCTGAACACTGAAGCTTTCTTT. It translates to CASRGGLNTEAFF. The chain uses TRBV3-1 and TRBJ1-1; D uncertain. Germline lookup yields CDR1 LGHDT and CDR2 YNNKEL (reference sequence). V lost 8 bases and J 0 bases, leaving 10 bases between the germline ends. This CDR3 is built from 13 residues. Based on the CDR3 plus reference TRBV3-1 and TRBJ1-1, the full variable domain is DTAVSQTPKYLVTQMGNDKSIKCEQNLGHDTMYWYKQDSKKFLKIMFSYNNKELIINETVPNRFSPKSPDKAHLNLHINSLELGDSAVYFCASRGGLNTEAFFGQGTRLTVV.

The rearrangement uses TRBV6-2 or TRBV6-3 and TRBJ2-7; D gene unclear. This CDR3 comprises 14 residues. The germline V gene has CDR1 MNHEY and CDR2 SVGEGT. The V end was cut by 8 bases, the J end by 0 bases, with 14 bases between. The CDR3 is CASQFGFTSYEQYF. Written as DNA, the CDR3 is TGTGCCAGCCAGTTTGGCTTCACCTCCTACGAGCAGTACTTC.

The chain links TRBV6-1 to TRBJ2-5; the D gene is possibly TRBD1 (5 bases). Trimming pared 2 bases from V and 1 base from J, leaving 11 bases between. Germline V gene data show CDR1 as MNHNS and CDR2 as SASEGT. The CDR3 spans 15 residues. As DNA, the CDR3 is TGTGCCAGCAGTGAATTAGGACACCGCCAAGAGACCCAGTACTTC. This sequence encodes CASSELGHRQETQYF.

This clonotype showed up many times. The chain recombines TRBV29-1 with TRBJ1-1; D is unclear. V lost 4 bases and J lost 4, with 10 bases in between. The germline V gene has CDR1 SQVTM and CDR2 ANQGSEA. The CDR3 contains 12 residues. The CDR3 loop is CSVVTVGTEAFF. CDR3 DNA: TGCAGCGTTGTCACAGTCGGCACTGAAGCTTTCTTT.

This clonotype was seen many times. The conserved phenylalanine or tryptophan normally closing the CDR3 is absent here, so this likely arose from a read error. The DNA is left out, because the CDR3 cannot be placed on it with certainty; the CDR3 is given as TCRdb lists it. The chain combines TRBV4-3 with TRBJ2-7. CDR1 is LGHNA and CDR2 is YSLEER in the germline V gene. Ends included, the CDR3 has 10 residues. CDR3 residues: CASRRDLVKN.

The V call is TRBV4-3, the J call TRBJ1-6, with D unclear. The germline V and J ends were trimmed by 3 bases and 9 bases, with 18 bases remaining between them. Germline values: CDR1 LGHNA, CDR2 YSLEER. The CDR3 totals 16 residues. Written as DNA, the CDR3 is TGCGCCAGCAGCCAGACATGGGCCTCTATGGGTTCACCCCTCCACTTT. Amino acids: CASSQTWASMGSPLHF.

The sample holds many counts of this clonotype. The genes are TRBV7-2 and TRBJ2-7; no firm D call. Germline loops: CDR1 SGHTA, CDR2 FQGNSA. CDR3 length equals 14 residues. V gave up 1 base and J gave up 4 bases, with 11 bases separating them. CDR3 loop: CASSLEAAAYEQYF. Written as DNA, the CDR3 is TGTGCCAGCAGCTTAGAAGCAGCAGCTTACGAGCAGTACTTC.

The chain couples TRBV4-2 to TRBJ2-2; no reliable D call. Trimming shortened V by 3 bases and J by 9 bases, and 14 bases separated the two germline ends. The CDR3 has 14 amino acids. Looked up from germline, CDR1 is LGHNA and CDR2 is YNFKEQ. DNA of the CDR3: TGTGCCAGCAGCCACGGGCTCTCCAAGTGGGAGCTGTTTTTT. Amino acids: CASSHGLSKWELFF.

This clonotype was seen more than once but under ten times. Written as DNA, the CDR3 is TGCAGTGCTGGATGGGACTACGAGCAGTACTTC. Its protein is CSAGWDYEQYF. V usage is TRBV20-1 and J usage is TRBJ2-7; unclear D gene. The V end lost 5 bases, the J end lost 3 bases, and 8 bases lay between the germline ends. CDR1 is DFQATT and CDR2 is SNEGSKA in the germline V gene (reference sequence). This CDR3 is built from 11 residues.

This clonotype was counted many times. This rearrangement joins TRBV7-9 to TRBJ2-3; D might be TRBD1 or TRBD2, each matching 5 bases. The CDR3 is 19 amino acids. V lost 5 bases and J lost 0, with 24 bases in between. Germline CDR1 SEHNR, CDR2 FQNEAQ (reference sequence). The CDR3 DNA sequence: TGTGCCAGCAGCACCCCCTGGCACCTGAACGGGGCTAGCACAGATACGCAGTATTTT. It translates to CASSTPWHLNGASTDTQYF.

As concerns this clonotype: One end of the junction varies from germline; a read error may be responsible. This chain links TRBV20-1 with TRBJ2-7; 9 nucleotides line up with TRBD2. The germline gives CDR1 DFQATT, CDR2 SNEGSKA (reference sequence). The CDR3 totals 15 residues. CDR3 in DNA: TGCAGAGCTAGCAGTTGGACTAGCGATACCTACGAGCAGTACTTC. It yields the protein CRASSWTSDTYEQYF.

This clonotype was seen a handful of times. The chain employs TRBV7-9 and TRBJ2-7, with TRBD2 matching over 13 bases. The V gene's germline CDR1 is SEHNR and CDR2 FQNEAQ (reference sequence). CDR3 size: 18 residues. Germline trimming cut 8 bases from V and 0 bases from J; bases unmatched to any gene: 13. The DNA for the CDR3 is TGTGCCAGCGTAGGAGGACTAGCGGGAGTCCCAAGCTCCTACGAGCAGTACTTC. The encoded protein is CASVGGLAGVPSSYEQYF.

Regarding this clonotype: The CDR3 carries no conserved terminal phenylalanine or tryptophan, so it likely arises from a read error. The CDR3 is CASSIDLNEQFL. In nucleotides, the CDR3 is TGTGCCAGCAGCATAGATTTGAACGAGCAGTTCTTA. The V gene is TRBV3-1, the J gene TRBJ2-7; no definite D call. The J call could be wrong; TRBJ2-1 is a better fit for the DNA end. Germline lookup yields CDR1 LGHDT and CDR2 YNNKEL (reference sequence). This CDR3 contains 12 residues.